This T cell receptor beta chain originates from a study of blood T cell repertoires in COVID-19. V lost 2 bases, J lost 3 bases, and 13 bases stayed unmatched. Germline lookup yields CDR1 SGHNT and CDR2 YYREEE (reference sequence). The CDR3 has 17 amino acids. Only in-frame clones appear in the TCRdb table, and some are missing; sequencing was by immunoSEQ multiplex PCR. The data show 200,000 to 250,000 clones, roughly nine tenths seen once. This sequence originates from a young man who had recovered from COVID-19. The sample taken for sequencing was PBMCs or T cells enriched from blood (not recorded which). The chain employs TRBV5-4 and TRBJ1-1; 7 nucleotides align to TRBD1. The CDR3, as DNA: TGTGCCAGCAGCTTTGGAGGGGGCGTAGGCACTTACACTGAAGCTTTCTTT. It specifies CASSFGGGVGTYTEAFF.